This is a list of T cell receptor beta chains from one sample in a study of blood T cell repertoires in COVID-19. The repertoire was sequenced with immunoSEQ multiplex PCR; TCRdb's copy has only in-frame clones and lacks some. This sample has approximately 160,000 clones, with roughly 71% found just once. The sequenced sample consisted of peripheral blood. These receptors were obtained from a woman older than 75 with acute or convalescent COVID-19. Both conserved end residues are part of each CDR3. The order of the fields is CDR3 DNA, CDR3 protein, CDR3 length, clone size, D gene, J gene, V gene. D genes are given only for firm matches. Only part of the rows carry a size: once, few, many, or a class if the clone is expanded.

DNA: TGTGCCACTCGGCAGGGGGCAAACTATGGCTACACCTTC
CDR3: CATRQGANYGYTF
length: 13
size: -
D: TRBD1
J: TRBJ1-2
V: TRBV10-3

DNA: TGTGCCAGTAGGAAGACAGTGGACACCGGGGAGCTGTTTTTT
CDR3: CASRKTVDTGELFF
length: 14
size: -
D: -
J: TRBJ2-2
V: TRBV19

DNA: TGTGCCAGCAATAATCTAGCGGGAGTCCCCTACGAGCAGTACTTC
CDR3: CASNNLAGVPYEQYF
length: 15
size: -
D: TRBD2
J: TRBJ2-7
V: TRBV6-5

DNA: TGTGCCAGCAGCCCGACAGGGGAGAATGAAAAACTGTTTTTT
CDR3: CASSPTGENEKLFF
length: 14
size: -
D: TRBD1
J: TRBJ1-4
V: TRBV7-6

DNA: TGTGCCAGCAGCAGGGCCGGTTCGGACTATGGCTACACCTTC
CDR3: CASSRAGSDYGYTF
length: 14
size: -
D: -
J: TRBJ1-2
V: TRBV27

DNA: TGTGCCAGCTCACCAGGGGGCAATTCACCCCTCCACTTT
CDR3: CASSPGGNSPLHF
length: 13
size: few
D: -
J: TRBJ1-6
V: TRBV18

DNA: TGTGCCAGTAACGCTAGGTCACTTAGCAATCAGCCCCAGCATTTT
CDR3: CASNARSLSNQPQHF
length: 15
size: -
D: -
J: TRBJ1-5
V: TRBV19

DNA: TGTGCTAGTGGTTTGGGCCGGGGAGGGGTGAATGAAAAACTGTTTTTT
CDR3: CASGLGRGGVNEKLFF
length: 16
size: few
D: -
J: TRBJ1-4
V: TRBV12-5

DNA: TGTGCCAGTAGTATAGACCGGGAGTCGAACTATGGCTACACCTTC
CDR3: CASSIDRESNYGYTF
length: 15
size: -
D: -
J: TRBJ1-2
V: TRBV19

DNA: TGTGCCAACAAACAGGGGGCCGATGGCTACACCTTC
CDR3: CANKQGADGYTF
length: 12
size: -
D: TRBD1
J: TRBJ1-2
V: TRBV2

DNA: TGTGCCAGCAGCTTATTGGGGACAGGGGATGGCTACACCTTC
CDR3: CASSLLGTGDGYTF
length: 14
size: -
D: TRBD1
J: TRBJ1-2
V: TRBV7-3

DNA: TGTGCCAGCAGCATGGGACACCCGGACGGACAGCCCCAGCATTTT
CDR3: CASSMGHPDGQPQHF
length: 15
size: few
D: -
J: TRBJ1-5
V: TRBV7-2

DNA: TGTGCCAGTAGTTTCCGGGACAGAACCTACGAGCAGTACTTC
CDR3: CASSFRDRTYEQYF
length: 14
size: -
D: TRBD1
J: TRBJ2-7
V: TRBV19

DNA: TGTGCCAGCAGCGCCGGGATGAACACTGAAGCTTTCTTT
CDR3: CASSAGMNTEAFF
length: 13
size: -
D: -
J: TRBJ1-1
V: TRBV7-3

DNA: TGTGCCAGCGCAGCCGACACTAGCTCCTACGAGCAGTACTTC
CDR3: CASAADTSSYEQYF
length: 14
size: -
D: -
J: TRBJ2-7
V: TRBV19

DNA: TGTGCCAGCAGTTACCGGGACAGGGGTTCATACGAGCAGTACTTC
CDR3: CASSYRDRGSYEQYF
length: 15
size: -
D: TRBD1
J: TRBJ2-7
V: TRBV6-5

DNA: TGTGCCAGCAGCACCGTTAATGCAGGGTCCTATGGCTACACCTTC
CDR3: CASSTVNAGSYGYTF
length: 15
size: -
D: -
J: TRBJ1-2
V: TRBV7-6

DNA: TGTGCCAGCAGTACAGGGGTTTGGAAGCAGTTCTTC
CDR3: CASSTGVWKQFF
length: 12
size: -
D: TRBD1
J: TRBJ2-1
V: TRBV6-2/TRBV6-3

DNA: TGTGCCATCAGTTCCTCCGGGTCGGCAGTCGGGAATTCACCCCTCCACTTT
CDR3: CAISSSGSAVGNSPLHF
length: 17
size: -
D: -
J: TRBJ1-6
V: TRBV10-3

DNA: TGCGCCAGCAGCTTGGCCGGACAGGGGGCGAATGAACTGTTTTTT
CDR3: CASSLAGQGANELFF
length: 15
size: once
D: TRBD1
J: TRBJ1-4
V: TRBV5-1

DNA: TGTGCCAGCAGTTTGCTATCAGGGGTCCCTGAAGCTTTCTTT
CDR3: CASSLLSGVPEAFF
length: 14
size: -
D: -
J: TRBJ1-1
V: TRBV28

DNA: TGTGCCAGCAGCCCCCGGGGTATCGGGGATACGCAGTATTTT
CDR3: CASSPRGIGDTQYF
length: 14
size: -
D: -
J: TRBJ2-3
V: TRBV7-9

DNA: TGTGCCAGCTCACCTACCGACAGGGGCGTAACCTACGAGCAGTACTTC
CDR3: CASSPTDRGVTYEQYF
length: 16
size: -
D: TRBD1
J: TRBJ2-7
V: TRBV18

DNA: TGTGCCAGTAGTCGTGACACGTATGGCTACACCTTC
CDR3: CASSRDTYGYTF
length: 12
size: -
D: -
J: TRBJ1-2
V: TRBV19

DNA: TGTGCCAGCAGCTGGGATGGACGACAGAATAGCAATCAGCCCCAGCATTTT
CDR3: CASSWDGRQNSNQPQHF
length: 17
size: -
D: -
J: TRBJ1-5
V: TRBV21-1

DNA: TGCGCCAGCAGCAGGAGGGCAGATTCCTACAATGAGCAGTTCTTC
CDR3: CASSRRADSYNEQFF
length: 15
size: -
D: -
J: TRBJ2-1
V: TRBV5-1

DNA: TGTGCCAGCAGCGTAGGGGACTCTAAGAACACTGAAGCTTTCTTT
CDR3: CASSVGDSKNTEAFF
length: 15
size: -
D: -
J: TRBJ1-1
V: TRBV9

DNA: TGTGCCAGCGTTAAAGGGCAGGGAGCTTTCTTT
CDR3: CASVKGQGAFF
length: 11
size: -
D: -
J: TRBJ1-1
V: TRBV6-6

DNA: TGTGCCAGCAGCAAGGGGGGGGAGCCACTTACCTACGAGCAGTACTTC
CDR3: CASSKGGEPLTYEQYF
length: 16
size: -
D: -
J: TRBJ2-7
V: TRBV21-1

DNA: TGTGCCAGTACCGGAGGGGATCAGCCCCAGCATTTT
CDR3: CASTGGDQPQHF
length: 12
size: -
D: -
J: TRBJ1-5
V: TRBV19

DNA: TGTGCCAGCAGCCCTCTCGACAGGGCGCGGGAAAAACTGTTTTTT
CDR3: CASSPLDRAREKLFF
length: 15
size: -
D: TRBD1
J: TRBJ1-4
V: TRBV14

DNA: TGTGCCAGCTCACCACGCCTCGACAGGGGCTATGGCTACACCTTC
CDR3: CASSPRLDRGYGYTF
length: 15
size: few
D: TRBD1
J: TRBJ1-2
V: TRBV18

DNA: TGCGCCAGCAGCCAAAGACTGACAGGGGGCTACGAGCAGTACTTC
CDR3: CASSQRLTGGYEQYF
length: 15
size: -
D: TRBD1
J: TRBJ2-7
V: TRBV4-3

DNA: TGTGCCAGCAGTCCCCGCCTTGCGGTTGGCTACACCTTC
CDR3: CASSPRLAVGYTF
length: 13
size: -
D: -
J: TRBJ1-2
V: TRBV6-5

DNA: TGTGCCAGCAGCTTACTAGGTCGGGACACCGGGGAGCTGTTTTTT
CDR3: CASSLLGRDTGELFF
length: 15
size: -
D: -
J: TRBJ2-2
V: TRBV7-9

DNA: TGCAGTGCTAGTAACCCCGGACTAGCGGCGTACAATGAGCAGTTCTTC
CDR3: CSASNPGLAAYNEQFF
length: 16
size: -
D: TRBD2
J: TRBJ2-1
V: TRBV20-1

DNA: TGTGCTAGTGCCCTCTCTGGGGCCAACGTCCTGACTTTC
CDR3: CASALSGANVLTF
length: 13
size: -
D: -
J: TRBJ2-6
V: TRBV12-5